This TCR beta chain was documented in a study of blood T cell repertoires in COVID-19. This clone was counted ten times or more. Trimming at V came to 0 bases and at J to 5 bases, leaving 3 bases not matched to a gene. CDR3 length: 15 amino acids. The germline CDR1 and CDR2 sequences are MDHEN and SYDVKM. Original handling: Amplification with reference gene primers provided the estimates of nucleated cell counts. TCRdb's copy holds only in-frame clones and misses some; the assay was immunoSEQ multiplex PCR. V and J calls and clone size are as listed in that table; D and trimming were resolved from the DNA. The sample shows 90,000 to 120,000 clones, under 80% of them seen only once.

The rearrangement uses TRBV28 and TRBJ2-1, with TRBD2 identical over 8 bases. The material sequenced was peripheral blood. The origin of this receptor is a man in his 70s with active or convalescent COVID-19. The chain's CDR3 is CASSLWTSANNEQFF. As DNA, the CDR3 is TGTGCCAGCAGTTTATGGACTAGCGCGAACAATGAGCAGTTCTTC.